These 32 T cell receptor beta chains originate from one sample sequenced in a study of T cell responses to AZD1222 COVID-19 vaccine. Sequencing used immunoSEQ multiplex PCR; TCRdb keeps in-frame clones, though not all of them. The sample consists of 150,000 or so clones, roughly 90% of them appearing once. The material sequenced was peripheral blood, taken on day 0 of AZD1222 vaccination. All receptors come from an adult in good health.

CDR3 nucleotide sequence: TGTGCCAGCAGTGAGGACAGGGGGAATGGCTACACCTTC. Encoded protein: CASSEDRGNGYTF. The chain has TRBV6-1 and TRBJ1-2, with 10 bases that match TRBD1. The junction had 1 base not matched to a gene; V was cut back by 3 bases and J by 6 bases. Germline V lookup: CDR1 MNHNS, CDR2 SASEGT. The CDR3 is 13 amino acids.

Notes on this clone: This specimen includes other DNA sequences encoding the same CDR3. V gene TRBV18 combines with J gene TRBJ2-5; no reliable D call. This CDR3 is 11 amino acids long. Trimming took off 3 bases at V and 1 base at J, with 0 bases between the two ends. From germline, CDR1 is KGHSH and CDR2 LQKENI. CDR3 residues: CASSPQETQYF. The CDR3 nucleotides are TGTGCCAGCTCACCCCAAGAGACCCAGTACTTC.

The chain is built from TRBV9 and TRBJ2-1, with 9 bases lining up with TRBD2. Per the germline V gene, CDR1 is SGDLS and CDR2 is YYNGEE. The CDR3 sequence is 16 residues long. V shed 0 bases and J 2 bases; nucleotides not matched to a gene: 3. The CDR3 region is CASSVGASGTYNEQFF. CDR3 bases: TGTGCCAGCAGCGTAGGGGCTAGCGGGACCTACAATGAGCAGTTCTTC. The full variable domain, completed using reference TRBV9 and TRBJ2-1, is DSGVTQTPKHLITATGQRVTLRCSPRSGDLSVYWYQQSLDQGLQFLIQYYNGEERAKGNILERFSAQQFPDLHSELNLSSLELGDSALYFCASSVGASGTYNEQFFGPGTRLTVL.

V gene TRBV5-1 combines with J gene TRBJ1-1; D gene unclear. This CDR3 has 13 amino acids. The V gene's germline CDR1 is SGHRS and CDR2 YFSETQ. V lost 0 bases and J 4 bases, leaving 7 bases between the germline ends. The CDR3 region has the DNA TGCGCCAGCAGCTTGGAAGGATTCACTGAAGCTTTCTTT. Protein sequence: CASSLEGFTEAFF.

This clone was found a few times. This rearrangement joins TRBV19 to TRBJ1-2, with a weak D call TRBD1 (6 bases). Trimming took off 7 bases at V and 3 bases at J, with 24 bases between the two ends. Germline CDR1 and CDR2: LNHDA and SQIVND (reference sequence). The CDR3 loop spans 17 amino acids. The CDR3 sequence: CASNPSLGGGRYYGYTF. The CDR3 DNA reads TGTGCCAGTAACCCTTCTTTAGGCGGGGGCAGGTACTATGGCTACACCTTC.

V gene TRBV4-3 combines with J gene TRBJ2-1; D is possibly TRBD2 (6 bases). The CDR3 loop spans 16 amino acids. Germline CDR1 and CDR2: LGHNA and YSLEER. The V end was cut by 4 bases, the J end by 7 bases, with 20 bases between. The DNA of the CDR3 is TGCGCCAGCAGCCTAACAGCGGGTGCACCCTGGAATGAGCAGTTCTTC. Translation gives CASSLTAGAPWNEQFF.

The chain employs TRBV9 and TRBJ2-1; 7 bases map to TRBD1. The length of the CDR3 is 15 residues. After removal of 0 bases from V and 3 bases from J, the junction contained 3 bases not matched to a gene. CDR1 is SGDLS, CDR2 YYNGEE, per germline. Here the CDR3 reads CASSVDGTDYNEQFF. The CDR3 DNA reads TGTGCCAGCAGCGTAGATGGGACAGACTACAATGAGCAGTTCTTC.

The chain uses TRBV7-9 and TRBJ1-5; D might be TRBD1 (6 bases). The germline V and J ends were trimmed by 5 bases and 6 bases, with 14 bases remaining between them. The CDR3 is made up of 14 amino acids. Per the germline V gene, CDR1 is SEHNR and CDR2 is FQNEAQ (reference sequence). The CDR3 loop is CASSATGGAQPQHF. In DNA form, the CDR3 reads TGTGCCAGCAGCGCGACGGGGGGGGCTCAGCCCCAGCATTTT.

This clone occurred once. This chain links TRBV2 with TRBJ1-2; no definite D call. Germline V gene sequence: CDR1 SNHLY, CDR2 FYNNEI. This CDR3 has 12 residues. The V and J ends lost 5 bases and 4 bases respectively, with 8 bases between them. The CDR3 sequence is CASSLDIYGYTF. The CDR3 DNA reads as TGTGCCAGCAGTCTTGACATCTATGGCTACACCTTC.

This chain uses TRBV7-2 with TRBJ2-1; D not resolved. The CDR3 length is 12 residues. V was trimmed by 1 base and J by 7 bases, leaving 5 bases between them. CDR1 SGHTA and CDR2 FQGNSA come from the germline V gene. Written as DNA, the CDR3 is TGTGCCAGCAGCTTAGAGAGAAATGAGCAGTTCTTC. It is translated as CASSLERNEQFF.

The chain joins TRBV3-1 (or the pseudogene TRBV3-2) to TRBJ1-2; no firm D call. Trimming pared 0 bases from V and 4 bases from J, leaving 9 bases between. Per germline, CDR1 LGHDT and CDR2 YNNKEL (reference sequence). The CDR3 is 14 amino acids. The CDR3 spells CASSQDRGIYGYTF. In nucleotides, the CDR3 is TGTGCCAGCAGCCAAGATCGAGGGATCTATGGCTACACCTTC.

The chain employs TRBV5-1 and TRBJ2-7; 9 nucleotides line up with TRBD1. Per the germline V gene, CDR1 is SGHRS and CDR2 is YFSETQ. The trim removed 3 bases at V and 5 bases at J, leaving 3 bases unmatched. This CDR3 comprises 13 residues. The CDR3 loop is CASSWTGVHEQYF. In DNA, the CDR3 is TGCGCCAGCAGCTGGACAGGGGTGCACGAGCAGTACTTC. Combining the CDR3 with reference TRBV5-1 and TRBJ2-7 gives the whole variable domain KAGVTQTPRYLIKTRGQQVTLSCSPISGHRSVSWYQQTPGQGLQFLFEYFSETQRNKGNFPGRFSGRQFSNSRSEMNVSTLELGDSALYLCASSWTGVHEQYFGPGTRLTVT.

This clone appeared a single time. This CDR3 reads CASSEGQPQHF. CDR3 sequence (DNA): TGTGCCAGCAGTGAAGGTCAGCCCCAGCATTTT. The gene calls are TRBV6-1 and TRBJ1-5; no reliable D call. The V gene's germline CDR1 is MNHNS and CDR2 SASEGT. Trimming took 1 base from V and 6 from J, leaving 1 base between them. The CDR3 runs 11 residues.

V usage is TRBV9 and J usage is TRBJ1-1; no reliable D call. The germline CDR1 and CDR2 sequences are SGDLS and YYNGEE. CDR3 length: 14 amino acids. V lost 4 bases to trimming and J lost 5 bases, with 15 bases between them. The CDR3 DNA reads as TGTGCCAGCAGCCCGGCGGAAGGTAAGACTGAAGCTTTCTTT. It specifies CASSPAEGKTEAFF. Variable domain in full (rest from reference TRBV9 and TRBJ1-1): DSGVTQTPKHLITATGQRVTLRCSPRSGDLSVYWYQQSLDQGLQFLIQYYNGEERAKGNILERFSAQQFPDLHSELNLSSLELGDSALYFCASSPAEGKTEAFFGQGTRLTVV.

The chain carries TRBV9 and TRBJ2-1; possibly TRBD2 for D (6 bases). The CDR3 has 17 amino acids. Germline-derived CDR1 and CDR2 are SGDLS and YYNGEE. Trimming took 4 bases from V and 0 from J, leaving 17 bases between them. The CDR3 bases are TGTGCCAGCAGCCCGTCCGGGACTTTAAGCTCCTACAATGAGCAGTTCTTC. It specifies CASSPSGTLSSYNEQFF.

The CDR3 nucleotides read TGTGCCATCAGGACAGGGGACGGTGGCTACACCTTC. Its protein product is CAIRTGDGGYTF. The V call is TRBV10-3, the J call TRBJ1-2, with TRBD1 identical over 8 bases. Looked up from germline, CDR1 is ENHRY and CDR2 is SYGVKD. Trimming took 6 bases from V and 7 from J; bases not matched to a gene: 4. The CDR3 length is 12 residues.

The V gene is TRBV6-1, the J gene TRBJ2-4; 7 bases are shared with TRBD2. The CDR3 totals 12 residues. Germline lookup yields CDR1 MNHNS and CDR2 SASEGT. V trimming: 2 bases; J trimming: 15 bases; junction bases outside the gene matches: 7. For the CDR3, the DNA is TGTGCCAGCAGTGAATTGGGAGGGAGAGCGTACTTC. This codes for CASSELGGRAYF.

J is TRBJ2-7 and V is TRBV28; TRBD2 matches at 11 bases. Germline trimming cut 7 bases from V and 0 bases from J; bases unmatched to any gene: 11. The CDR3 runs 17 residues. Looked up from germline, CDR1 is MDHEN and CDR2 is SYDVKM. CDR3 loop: CASIGTSGTPHSYEQYF. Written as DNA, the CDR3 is TGTGCCAGCATAGGGACTAGCGGCACGCCTCACTCCTACGAGCAGTACTTC.

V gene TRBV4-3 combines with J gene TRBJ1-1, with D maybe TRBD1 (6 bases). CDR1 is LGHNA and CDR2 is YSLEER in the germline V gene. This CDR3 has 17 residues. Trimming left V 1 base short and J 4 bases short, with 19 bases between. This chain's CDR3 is CASSQVPAGGRSTEAFF. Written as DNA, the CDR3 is TGCGCCAGCAGCCAAGTTCCCGCGGGGGGGCGGAGCACTGAAGCTTTCTTT.

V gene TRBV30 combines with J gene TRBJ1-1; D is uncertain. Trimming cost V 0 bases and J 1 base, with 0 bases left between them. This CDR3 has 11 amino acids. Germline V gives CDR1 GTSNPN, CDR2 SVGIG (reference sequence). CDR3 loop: CAWSVNTEAFF. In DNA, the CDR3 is TGTGCCTGGAGTGTGAACACTGAAGCTTTCTTT.

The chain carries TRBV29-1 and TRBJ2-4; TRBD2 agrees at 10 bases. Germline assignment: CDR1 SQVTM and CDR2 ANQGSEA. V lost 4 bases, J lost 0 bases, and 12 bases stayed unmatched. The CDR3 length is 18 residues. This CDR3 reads CSVVGRLAGDIAKNIQYF. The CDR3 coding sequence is TGCAGCGTTGTTGGGCGGCTAGCGGGAGACATAGCCAAAAACATTCAGTACTTC.

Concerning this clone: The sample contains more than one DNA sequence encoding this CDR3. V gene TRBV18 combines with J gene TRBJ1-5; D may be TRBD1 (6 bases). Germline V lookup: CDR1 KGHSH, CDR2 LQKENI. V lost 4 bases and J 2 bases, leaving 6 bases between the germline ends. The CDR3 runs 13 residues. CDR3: CASSQGGNQPQHF. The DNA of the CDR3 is TGTGCCAGCTCACAGGGGGGCAATCAGCCCCAGCATTTT.

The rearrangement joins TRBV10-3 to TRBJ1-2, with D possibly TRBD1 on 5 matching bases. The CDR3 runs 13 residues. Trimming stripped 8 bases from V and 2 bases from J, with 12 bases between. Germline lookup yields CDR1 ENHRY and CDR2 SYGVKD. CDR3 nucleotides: TGTGCCATCCCCGGGAACAGGAACTATGGCTACACCTTC. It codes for CAIPGNRNYGYTF.

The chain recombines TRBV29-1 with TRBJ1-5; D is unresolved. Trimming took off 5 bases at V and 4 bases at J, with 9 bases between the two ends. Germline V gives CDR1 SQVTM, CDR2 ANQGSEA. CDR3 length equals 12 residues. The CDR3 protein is CSVQFGNQPQHF. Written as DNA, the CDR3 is TGCAGCGTTCAGTTCGGAAATCAGCCCCAGCATTTT.

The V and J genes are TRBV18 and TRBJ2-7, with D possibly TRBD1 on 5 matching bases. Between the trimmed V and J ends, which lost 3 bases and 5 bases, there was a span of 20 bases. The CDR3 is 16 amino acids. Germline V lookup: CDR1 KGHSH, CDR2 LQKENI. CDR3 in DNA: TGTGCCAGCTCACCTAACCCCGACTCTAAGGGGAACGAGCAGTACTTC. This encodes CASSPNPDSKGNEQYF.

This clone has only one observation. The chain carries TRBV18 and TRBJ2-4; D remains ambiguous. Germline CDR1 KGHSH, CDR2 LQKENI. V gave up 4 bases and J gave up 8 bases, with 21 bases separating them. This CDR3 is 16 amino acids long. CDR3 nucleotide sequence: TGTGCCAGCTCACGTTTAATAAGACACCTAAACGACATTCAGTACTTC. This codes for CASSRLIRHLNDIQYF.

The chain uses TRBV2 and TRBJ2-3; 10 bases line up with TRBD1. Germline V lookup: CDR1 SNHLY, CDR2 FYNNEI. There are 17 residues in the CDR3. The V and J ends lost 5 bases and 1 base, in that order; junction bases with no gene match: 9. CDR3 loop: CASSPPRQGAGTDTQYF. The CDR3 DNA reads TGTGCCAGCAGTCCCCCGCGACAGGGGGCTGGCACAGATACGCAGTATTTT.

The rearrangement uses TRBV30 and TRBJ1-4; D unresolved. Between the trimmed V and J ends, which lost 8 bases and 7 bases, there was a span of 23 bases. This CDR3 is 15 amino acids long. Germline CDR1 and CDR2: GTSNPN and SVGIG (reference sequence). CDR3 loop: CATNLKGYGVEKLFF. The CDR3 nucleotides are TGTGCCACCAACTTAAAAGGGTACGGGGTTGAAAAACTGTTTTTT.

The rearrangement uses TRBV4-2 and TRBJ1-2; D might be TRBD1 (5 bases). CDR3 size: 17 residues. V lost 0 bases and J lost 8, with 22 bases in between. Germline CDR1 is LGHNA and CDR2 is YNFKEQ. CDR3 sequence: CASSQDERDSFTLGYTF. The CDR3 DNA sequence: TGTGCCAGCAGCCAAGATGAAAGGGACTCCTTCACCTTGGGCTACACCTTC.

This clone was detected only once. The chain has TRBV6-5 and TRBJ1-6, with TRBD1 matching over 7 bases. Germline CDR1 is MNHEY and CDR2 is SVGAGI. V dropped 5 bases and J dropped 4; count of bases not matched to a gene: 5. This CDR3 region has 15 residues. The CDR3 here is CASSPRTGYNSPLHF. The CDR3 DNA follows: TGTGCCAGCAGTCCCAGGACAGGTTATAATTCACCCCTCCACTTT.

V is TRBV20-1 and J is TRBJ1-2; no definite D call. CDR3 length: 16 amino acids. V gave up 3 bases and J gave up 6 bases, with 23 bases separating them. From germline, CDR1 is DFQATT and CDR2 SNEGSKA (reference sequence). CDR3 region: CSASLPLLQTRDGYTF. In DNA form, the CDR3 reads TGCAGTGCTAGTCTACCACTTCTCCAAACCCGGGATGGCTACACCTTC.

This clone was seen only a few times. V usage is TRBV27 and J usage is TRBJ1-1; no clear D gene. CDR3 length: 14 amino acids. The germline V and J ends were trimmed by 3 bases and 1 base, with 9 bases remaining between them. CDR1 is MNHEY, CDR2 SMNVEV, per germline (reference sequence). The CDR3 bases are TGTGCCAGCAGTTTGGCAGGACCGAACACTGAAGCTTTCTTT. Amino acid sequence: CASSLAGPNTEAFF.